This TCR beta chain was recorded in a study of shared clonotypes between healthy human individuals. Broader study findings: It was the few donors that limited the genetic and exposure-history diversity represented.

TCRdb's copy holds only in-frame clones and misses some; the assay was immunoSEQ multiplex PCR. The sample holds hundreds of thousands of clones, around 97% seen once. Trimming cost V 5 bases and J 2 bases; bases outside gene matches: 3. The CDR3 is 14 amino acids. Germline CDR1 is LNHDA and CDR2 is SQIVND (reference sequence). Details on this clone: Its matching antigen is unknown.

Sequenced input: naive CD4+ T cells sorted from blood. Subset described: CD45RA+ positively selected. The clonotype comes from a woman in her twenties or thirties in good health. The chain has TRBV19 and TRBJ1-5; 7 bases are shared with TRBD1. CDR3 nucleotide sequence: TGTGCCAGTAGTTATCAGGGGGGCAATCAGCCCCAGCATTTT. As protein: CASSYQGGNQPQHF. Filled out from reference TRBV19 and TRBJ1-5, the complete variable domain reads DGGITQSPKYLFRKEGQNVTLSCEQNLNHDAMYWYRQDPGQGLRLIYYSQIVNDFQKGDIAEGYSVSREKKESFPLTVTSAQKNPTAFYLCASSYQGGNQPQHFGDGTRLSIL.